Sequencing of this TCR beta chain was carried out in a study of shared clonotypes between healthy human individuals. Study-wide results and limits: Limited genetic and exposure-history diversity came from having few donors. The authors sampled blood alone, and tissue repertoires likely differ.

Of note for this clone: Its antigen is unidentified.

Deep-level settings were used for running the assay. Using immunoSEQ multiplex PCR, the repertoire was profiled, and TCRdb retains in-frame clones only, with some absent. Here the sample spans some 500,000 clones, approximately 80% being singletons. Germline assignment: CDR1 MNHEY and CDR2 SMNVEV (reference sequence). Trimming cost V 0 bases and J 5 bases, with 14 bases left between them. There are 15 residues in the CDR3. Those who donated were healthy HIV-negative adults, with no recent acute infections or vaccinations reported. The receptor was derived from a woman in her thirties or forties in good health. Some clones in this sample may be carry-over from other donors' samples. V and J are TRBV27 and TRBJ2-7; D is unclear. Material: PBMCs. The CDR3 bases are TGTGCCAGCAGTTTATCATCCGGCGGCATCCACGAGCAGTACTTC. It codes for CASSLSSGGIHEQYF.